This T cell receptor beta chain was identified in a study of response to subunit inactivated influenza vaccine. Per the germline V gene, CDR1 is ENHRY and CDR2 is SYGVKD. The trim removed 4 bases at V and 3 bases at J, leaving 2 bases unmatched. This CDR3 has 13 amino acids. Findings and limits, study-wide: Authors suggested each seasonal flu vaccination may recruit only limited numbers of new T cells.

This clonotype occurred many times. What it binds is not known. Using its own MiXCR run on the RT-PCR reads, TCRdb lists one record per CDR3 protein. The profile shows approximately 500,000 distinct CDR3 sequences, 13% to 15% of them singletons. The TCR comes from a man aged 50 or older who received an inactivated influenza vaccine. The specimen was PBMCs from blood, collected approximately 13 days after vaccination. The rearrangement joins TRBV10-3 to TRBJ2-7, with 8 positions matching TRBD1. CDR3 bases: TGTGCCATCAGTGTTACAGGGGGCTACGAGCAGTACTTC. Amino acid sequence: CAISVTGGYEQYF.